Here is one TCR beta chain with its context. The antigen is unknown. PCR employed 60 Vbeta and 13 Jbeta primers. Here immunoSEQ multiplex PCR was the method, and the copy in TCRdb shows in-frame clones only, minus some. In the table there are some 100,000 clones, roughly 70% of which are singletons. Germline assignment: CDR1 PRHDT and CDR2 FYEKMQ (reference sequence). V was cut by 0 bases and J by 7 bases, with 12 bases left in between. The CDR3 extends over 15 amino acids. The data belong to a study of cytomegalovirus exposure and HLA in healthy donors. Study results and limitations: Solely CMV serostatus was available to characterize immune exposure.

This TCR derives from a woman aged 45-59 years in good health and CMV-seropositive. The sequenced sample consisted of PBMCs. This rearrangement joins TRBV13 to TRBJ1-4; D is unresolved. The CDR3 DNA is TGTGCCAGCAGCTTAGGATCGAGGGTGGCTGAAAAACTGTTTTTT. Translated, it gives CASSLGSRVAEKLFF.